The 17 T cell receptor beta chains below come from one sample, sequenced in a study of blood T cell repertoires in COVID-19. The assay was immunoSEQ multiplex PCR, and TCRdb's table has in-frame clones only and misses some. The repertoire holds around 110,000 clones, with 82% as singletons. Sequences were obtained from peripheral blood. Receptor source: a man between 65 and 85 years old with acute or convalescent COVID-19.

The rearrangement uses TRBV6-2 or TRBV6-3 and TRBJ2-7; 8 bases match TRBD1. Germline V CDR1 and CDR2: MNHEY, SVGEGT. The CDR3 runs 15 residues. Trimming took 4 bases from V and 0 from J; bases not matched to a gene: 5. CDR3 in DNA: TGTGCCAGCAGTTTACGACAGGGGCACTCCTACGAGCAGTACTTC. Protein: CASSLRQGHSYEQYF.

The J gene is TRBJ2-1, the V gene TRBV5-8; 10 nucleotides line up with TRBD2. Losses at the gene ends were 2 bases for V and 2 bases for J; bases not matched to a gene: 7. The CDR3 is 17 residues long. The germline V gene encodes CDR1 SGHTS and CDR2 YDEGEE. CDR3 DNA: TGTGCCAGCAGCTTTTTCATAGCGGGAGGCACCTACAATGAGCAGTTCTTC. It encodes CASSFFIAGGTYNEQFF.

The chain recombines TRBV28 with TRBJ1-3; D is unresolved. The germline V gene encodes CDR1 MDHEN and CDR2 SYDVKM. The V and J ends lost 8 bases and 4 bases respectively, with 15 bases between them. The CDR3 sequence is 14 residues long. CDR3 amino acids: CASVRASKGNTIYF. CDR3 DNA sequence: TGTGCCAGCGTTCGTGCGTCAAAGGGAAACACCATATATTTT. Full variable domain (missing parts from reference TRBV28 and TRBJ1-3): DVKVTQSSRYLVKRTGEKVFLECVQDMDHENMFWYRQDPGLGLRLIYFSYDVKMKEKGDIPEGYSVSREKKERFSLILESASTNQTSMYLCASVRASKGNTIYFGEGSWLTVV.

This clone came up a few times. The chain recombines TRBV5-4 with TRBJ1-2; possibly TRBD1 for D (6 bases). With 2 bases removed from V and 4 bases from J, the gap between germline ends came to 12 bases. The CDR3 extends over 14 amino acids. Germline V gene sequence: CDR1 SGHNT, CDR2 YYREEE (reference sequence). CDR3 nucleotide sequence: TGTGCCAGCAGCTTTGGCCAGGGGTCCTATGGCTACACCTTC. The encoded protein is CASSFGQGSYGYTF.

The V call is TRBV5-1, the J call TRBJ2-5; 8 bases are a match to TRBD1. Trimming at V came to 7 bases and at J to 3 bases, leaving 5 bases not matched to a gene. The CDR3 is 13 amino acids. The germline gives CDR1 SGHRS, CDR2 YFSETQ. The CDR3 is CASGNRGEETQYF. The CDR3 nucleotides read TGCGCCAGCGGAAACAGGGGGGAAGAGACCCAGTACTTC.

The rearrangement joins TRBV6-5 to TRBJ2-7; D ambiguous. V lost 6 bases, J lost 2 bases, and 14 bases lay in between. Germline V gene lookup returns CDR1 MNHEY and CDR2 SVGAGI. This CDR3 contains 14 residues. The CDR3 region has the DNA TGTGCCAGCAGCGTACGGCGGAATCCCTACGAGCAGTACTTC. Translated: CASSVRRNPYEQYF.

The chain uses TRBV4-2 and TRBJ2-2; D may be TRBD2 (6 bases). The germline V gene has CDR1 LGHNA and CDR2 YNFKEQ. The germline V and J ends were trimmed by 2 bases and 8 bases, with 15 bases remaining between them. The CDR3 totals 15 residues. Here the CDR3 DNA reads TGTGCCAGCAGCCAACAAGGGGACTTTATTGGGGAGCTGTTTTTT. Amino acid sequence: CASSQQGDFIGELFF.

The chain employs TRBV5-1 and TRBJ1-6; no firm D call. V was pared by 4 bases and J by 5 bases, with 16 bases between. Germline CDR1 reads SGHRS; CDR2 reads YFSETQ. This CDR3 region has 16 residues. CDR3 sequence (DNA): TGCGCCAGCAGCCCTCATGAGGGCTGGAATAATTCACCCCTCCACTTT. Its translation: CASSPHEGWNNSPLHF.

The V call is TRBV3-1 (or the pseudogene TRBV3-2), the J call TRBJ2-1; perhaps TRBD1 as D (5 bases). Germline V gene data show CDR1 as LGHDT and CDR2 as YNNKEL (reference sequence). Trimming took off 3 bases at V and 10 bases at J, with 10 bases between the two ends. The CDR3 consists of 12 residues. This CDR3 reads CASSHDRGEQFF. The CDR3 DNA is TGTGCCAGCAGCCATGATAGGGGAGAGCAGTTCTTC.

The chain combines TRBV1 with TRBJ2-1; the table's D gene call, TRBD2, was not cross checked with the DNA. TRBV1 is flagged as a pseudogene. This CDR3 contains 15 residues. The DNA for the CDR3 is TGCACCAGCAGCCACCTTCGGACTAGCGGGATTGAGCAGTTCTTC. Amino acids: CTSSHLRTSGIEQFF.

With respect to this clone: At one boundary the junction diverges from the germline segment, which might be a read error. The rearrangement uses TRBV27 and TRBJ2-7, with 7 bases fitting TRBD1. Per germline, CDR1 MNHEY and CDR2 SMNVEV (reference sequence). CDR3 length: 14 amino acids. The CDR3 DNA sequence: TGTGCCAGCAGTGTCCGGGACAGCAACTACGGGCAGTACTTC. The encoded protein is CASSVRDSNYGQYF.

The gene calls are TRBV7-3 and TRBJ2-1, with D possibly matching TRBD2 (5 bases). CDR1 and CDR2 from the germline V gene are SGHTA and FQGTGA. The CDR3 totals 15 residues. V lost 2 bases, J lost 0 bases, and 8 bases lay in between. The CDR3 sequence is CASSLGRGSYNEQFF. The CDR3 region has the DNA TGTGCCAGCAGCTTAGGACGGGGCTCCTACAATGAGCAGTTCTTC.

The CDR3 sequence: CASSLSGKQETQYF. The CDR3 DNA follows: TGTGCCAGCAGTTTATCGGGGAAGCAAGAGACCCAGTACTTC. J is TRBJ2-5 and V is TRBV28, with a tentative D call TRBD2 (5 bases). V lost 1 base and J 2 bases, leaving 8 bases between the germline ends. The CDR3 has 14 residues. Germline V gene lookup returns CDR1 MDHEN and CDR2 SYDVKM.

V usage is TRBV6-5 and J usage is TRBJ2-3, with D maybe TRBD2 (6 bases). This CDR3 is built from 15 residues. V was shortened by 6 bases and J by 9 bases, with 22 bases between the two germline ends. Germline V gene lookup returns CDR1 MNHEY and CDR2 SVGAGI. The CDR3 is CASRATDPLAPTQYF. Here the CDR3 DNA reads TGTGCCAGCAGGGCGACCGATCCACTAGCCCCAACGCAGTATTTT.

V gene TRBV6-5 combines with J gene TRBJ2-2, with 8 bases identical to TRBD1. This CDR3 is 14 amino acids long. Trimming took 6 bases from V and 4 from J; bases not matched to a gene: 4. Looked up from germline, CDR1 is MNHEY and CDR2 is SVGAGI. The CDR3 sequence is CASRPTGGTGELFF. CDR3 nucleotide sequence: TGTGCCAGCAGACCTACAGGGGGCACCGGGGAGCTGTTTTTT.

The chain links TRBV3-1 (or the pseudogene TRBV3-2) to TRBJ2-2, with a tentative D call TRBD2 (5 bases). The CDR3 is made up of 14 amino acids. Trimming stripped 4 bases from V and 6 bases from J, with 12 bases between. Germline-derived CDR1 and CDR2 are LGHDT and YNNKEL (reference sequence). Here the CDR3 reads CASSLSAGAGELFF. CDR3 coding DNA: TGTGCCAGCAGCCTCAGCGCGGGCGCCGGGGAGCTGTTTTTT.

This clone was seen just once. V is TRBV28 and J is TRBJ2-7; tentatively, D is TRBD1 (7 bases). The CDR3 contains 14 residues. Per the germline V gene, CDR1 is MDHEN and CDR2 is SYDVKM. V dropped 3 bases and J dropped 5 bases, with 14 bases sitting between them. Here the CDR3 reads CASSFSVRGDEQYF. CDR3 in DNA: TGTGCCAGCAGTTTTAGTGTCAGGGGGGACGAGCAGTACTTC.